The TCR beta chain under discussion was sequenced for a study of beta chain features in type 1 diabetes. Study results and limitations: Small HLA sub-analyses could not settle whether HLA shapes TCRB rearrangement. Moderate yet significant TCRB CDR3 shortening was seen in Type 1 diabetes patients in all four CD4+ subsets.

Concerning this clone: As yet, its antigen is unknown.

Isolated RNA was reverse transcribed in full, so expressed TCRB transcripts were sequenced. TCRdb's copy holds only in-frame clones and misses some; the assay was immunoSEQ multiplex PCR. The table records 150,000 to 200,000 clones, around 63% of them present only once. CDR1 is MGHRA and CDR2 is YSYEKL in the germline V gene. The junction had 5 bases not matched to a gene; V was cut back by 0 bases and J by 4 bases. The CDR3 is 15 residues long. The chain has TRBV4-1 and TRBJ2-5; 7 bases are shared with TRBD2. Sequenced sample: naive CD4+ T cells from blood. The source of this sequence is a man aged 30 to 39 with type 1 diabetes. This CDR3 reads CASSQDSGGGETQYF. The CDR3 coding sequence is TGCGCCAGCAGCCAAGATTCTGGGGGGGGAGAGACCCAGTACTTC.